The 22 T cell receptor beta chains given below trace back to one sample, sequenced in a study of CD8 T cells in Susac syndrome (dated by TCRdb to between 2018 and 2021). The library was made by the immunoSEQ multiplex PCR assay. RNA was extracted using the RNeasy kit, and about 0.45 to 1 ug of the RNA was reverse transcribed with random hexamers. The public reads were quality trimmed at Q25 with fastp and then assembled into clones with MiXCR by TCRdb, keeping productive beta chains. Every CDR3 protein is listed once, alongside the most common genes and DNA of its rows. The sample contains a few hundred thousand distinct CDR3 sequences, roughly 96% of them found a single time. 0.085% to 0.1% of the sample lies in the top ten. The sequenced sample was CD4+ T cells from PBMCs. These receptor sequences come from a human donor with multiple sclerosis.

The chain has TRBV20-1 and TRBJ2-7; D may be TRBD1 (5 bases). The CDR3 has 17 residues. V lost 2 bases and J 0 bases, leaving 20 bases between the germline ends. Germline V gene lookup returns CDR1 DFQATT and CDR2 SNEGSKA (reference sequence). CDR3 sequence (DNA): TGCAGTGCTAGAACCGTGGCAAGGACACCGAGCTCCTACGAGCAGTACTTC. It encodes CSARTVARTPSSYEQYF.

The rearrangement uses TRBV3-1 and TRBJ2-1; D is unclear. The CDR3 loop spans 15 amino acids. V dropped 5 bases and J dropped 4 bases, with 15 bases sitting between them. Germline CDR1 and CDR2: LGHDT and YNNKEL (reference sequence). In nucleotides, the CDR3 is TGTGCCAGCAGCTTCGAATCTCTTACATACAATGAGCAGTTCTTC. Its translation is CASSFESLTYNEQFF.

This clonotype was counted once. The chain has TRBV20-1 and TRBJ2-7, with TRBD1 matching 9 bases. There are 13 residues in the CDR3. Trimming took 5 bases from V and 5 from J; bases not matched to a gene: 7. CDR1 is DFQATT and CDR2 is SNEGSKA in the germline V gene (reference sequence). The CDR3, as DNA: TGCAGTGCTGAGGGGACAGGGTACCACGAGCAGTACTTC. It translates to CSAEGTGYHEQYF.

The chain recombines TRBV5-1 with TRBJ2-7; tentative D call: TRBD1 (6 bases). CDR3 length equals 14 residues. The V and J ends lost 4 bases and 2 bases respectively, with 13 bases between them. From germline, CDR1 is SGHRS and CDR2 YFSETQ. The DNA for the CDR3 is TGCGCCAGCAGCCGTAACAGGGAGCCCTACGAGCAGTACTTC. Its protein is CASSRNREPYEQYF. Supplemented by reference TRBV5-1 and TRBJ2-7, the full variable domain reads KAGVTQTPRYLIKTRGQQVTLSCSPISGHRSVSWYQQTPGQGLQFLFEYFSETQRNKGNFPGRFSGRQFSNSRSEMNVSTLELGDSALYLCASSRNREPYEQYFGPGTRLTVT.

The V and J genes are TRBV3-1 and TRBJ2-3; D gene unclear. This CDR3 comprises 12 residues. V gave up 3 bases and J gave up 6 bases, with 7 bases separating them. Looked up from germline, CDR1 is LGHDT and CDR2 is YNNKEL (reference sequence). In DNA form, the CDR3 reads TGTGCCAGCAGCCATAGTAGGGATACGCAGTATTTT. This codes for CASSHSRDTQYF.

CDR3 nucleotides: TGCAGCGTTGATGACACCGGGGAGCTGTTTTTT. This translates into CSVDDTGELFF. The V gene is TRBV29-1, the J gene TRBJ2-2; no reliable D call. This CDR3 is built from 11 residues. The V end lost 3 bases, the J end lost 3 bases, and 2 bases lay between the germline ends. The germline CDR1 and CDR2 sequences are SQVTM and ANQGSEA.

The rearrangement joins TRBV29-1 to TRBJ1-6, with 8 positions matching TRBD1. Germline V gene lookup returns CDR1 SQVTM and CDR2 ANQGSEA. With V trimmed by 5 bases and J by 7 bases, 7 bases remained unmatched. The CDR3 runs 14 residues. The CDR3 here is CSVRTGNFNSPLHF. The CDR3 region has the DNA TGCAGCGTTCGGACAGGGAACTTCAATTCACCCCTCCACTTT.

The chain employs TRBV29-1 and TRBJ1-1, with D perhaps matching TRBD1 (6 bases). This CDR3 contains 13 residues. Trimming took off 3 bases at V and 0 bases at J, with 8 bases between the two ends. CDR1 is SQVTM, CDR2 ANQGSEA, per germline. As DNA, the CDR3 is TGCAGCGTTGATTGGGGGCTGAACACTGAAGCTTTCTTT. It specifies CSVDWGLNTEAFF.

The chain recombines TRBV3-1 with TRBJ2-7; TRBD2 might be the D (5 bases). V gave up 0 bases and J gave up 5 bases, with 8 bases separating them. Germline V CDR1 and CDR2: LGHDT, YNNKEL (reference sequence). This CDR3 comprises 13 residues. CDR3: CASSQDWGDEQYF. In DNA, the CDR3 is TGTGCCAGCAGCCAAGATTGGGGAGACGAGCAGTACTTC.

The rearrangement joins TRBV4-1 to TRBJ1-2, with unresolved D. Deletions cut 4 bases from V and 6 bases from J, with 12 bases between. Germline V CDR1 and CDR2: MGHRA, YSYEKL. The CDR3 sequence is 13 residues long. CDR3 amino acids: CASSPHTMNGYTF. The CDR3 DNA follows: TGCGCCAGCAGCCCCCACACGATGAATGGCTACACCTTC.

The chain couples TRBV30 to TRBJ2-3, with D hard to call. V was clipped by 2 bases and J by 2 bases, with 14 bases between them. CDR3 size: 15 residues. Per germline, CDR1 GTSNPN and CDR2 SVGIG (reference sequence). CDR3 protein: CAWSSPRLATDTQYF. The CDR3 DNA is TGTGCCTGGAGTTCCCCCAGACTTGCCACAGATACGCAGTATTTT.

The chain is built from TRBV20-1 and TRBJ2-7, with 14 positions matching TRBD2. Germline CDR1 DFQATT, CDR2 SNEGSKA (reference sequence). V was pared by 7 bases and J by 6 bases, with 5 bases of the junction left unmatched. The CDR3 extends over 13 amino acids. The CDR3 spells CSVGLAGVSEQYF. The CDR3 region has the DNA TGCAGTGTGGGACTAGCGGGAGTTTCCGAGCAGTACTTC.

This sequence joins TRBV20-1 and TRBJ2-3; D gene unclear. The length of the CDR3 is 13 residues. Germline CDR1 and CDR2: DFQATT and SNEGSKA (reference sequence). The V gene lost 3 bases and the J gene lost 6 bases, with 13 bases spanning the gap. The CDR3: CSASGPGLDTQYF. The CDR3 DNA follows: TGCAGTGCTAGTGGCCCAGGCTTGGATACGCAGTATTTT.

CDR3 nucleotides: TGTGCCAGCAGCCTGAACAGGGGGGTGCAGTTCTTC. It is translated as CASSLNRGVQFF. This chain connects TRBV6-1 to TRBJ2-1; 8 bases map to TRBD1. CDR3 length: 12 amino acids. The V gene end was trimmed by 6 bases and the J gene end by 12 bases; junction bases not matched to a gene: 7. Germline V lookup: CDR1 MNHNS, CDR2 SASEGT.

The chain joins TRBV7-2 to TRBJ2-3; D might be TRBD2 (6 bases). Between the trimmed V and J ends, which lost 4 bases and 2 bases, there was a span of 10 bases. Looked up from germline, CDR1 is SGHTA and CDR2 is FQGNSA. The length of the CDR3 is 14 residues. The CDR3 nucleotides are TGTGCCAGCAGCTCGGGACTGACCACAGATACGCAGTATTTT. Its translation is CASSSGLTTDTQYF.

This clonotype was seen a single time. The rearrangement links TRBV28 to TRBJ2-7; no definite D call. The V end lost 11 bases, the J end lost 2 bases, and 7 bases lay between the germline ends. Germline V gene lookup returns CDR1 MDHEN and CDR2 SYDVKM. The CDR3 covers 10 residues. The CDR3 coding sequence is TGTGCCCCTCCCGCCTACGAGCAGTACTTC. It is translated as CAPPAYEQYF.

This rearrangement joins TRBV14 to TRBJ2-5, with D perhaps matching TRBD2 (6 bases). V dropped 0 bases and J dropped 5 bases, with 19 bases sitting between them. Germline CDR1 and CDR2: SGHDN and FVKESK. This CDR3 has 17 amino acids. CDR3 in DNA: TGTGCCAGCAGCCAAGATGCCCGGGGGTTCCGGGGGGAGACCCAGTACTTC. This codes for CASSQDARGFRGETQYF.

This clonotype has a handful of counts. The chain couples TRBV28 to TRBJ2-7, with D uncertain. V lost 0 bases to trimming and J lost 6 bases, with 3 bases between them. The CDR3 is made up of 11 amino acids. Germline V gives CDR1 MDHEN, CDR2 SYDVKM. The CDR3 reads CASSLWGEQYF. In DNA, the CDR3 is TGTGCCAGCAGTTTATGGGGCGAGCAGTACTTC.

This rearrangement joins TRBV3-1 to TRBJ2-5; D gene ambiguous. CDR3 size: 14 residues. Trimming took 1 base from V and 4 from J, leaving 10 bases between them. Germline values: CDR1 LGHDT, CDR2 YNNKEL (reference sequence). The CDR3 spells CASSQASSLETQYF. CDR3 bases: TGTGCCAGCAGCCAAGCCTCCAGTCTAGAGACCCAGTACTTC.

The rearrangement joins TRBV27 to TRBJ2-7; 9 nucleotides match TRBD1. CDR1 and CDR2 (germline): MNHEY, SMNVEV (reference sequence). The CDR3 extends over 14 amino acids. Trimming at V came to 5 bases and at J to 5 bases, leaving 7 bases not matched to a gene. In DNA form, the CDR3 reads TGTGCCAGCAGTCCAGGGACAGGGTACGACGAGCAGTACTTC. This translates into CASSPGTGYDEQYF.

CDR3: CATSEGGNQPQHF. Written as DNA, the CDR3 is TGTGCCACCAGTGAAGGGGGGAATCAGCCCCAGCATTTT. This sequence joins TRBV24-1 and TRBJ1-5; TRBD1 is a possible D gene (6 bases). CDR3 size: 13 residues. V dropped 4 bases and J dropped 4 bases, with 7 bases sitting between them. CDR1 KGHDR and CDR2 SFDVKD come from the germline V gene.

This sequence joins TRBV27 and TRBJ2-5; the D gene is possibly TRBD1 (6 bases). Looked up from germline, CDR1 is MNHEY and CDR2 is SMNVEV (reference sequence). Trimming took 5 bases from V and 6 from J, leaving 25 bases between them. The CDR3 length is 17 residues. CDR3 coding DNA: TGTGCCAGCAGTCCGACCAACCCATTACAGGGACGGAAGACCCAGTACTTC. Protein: CASSPTNPLQGRKTQYF.